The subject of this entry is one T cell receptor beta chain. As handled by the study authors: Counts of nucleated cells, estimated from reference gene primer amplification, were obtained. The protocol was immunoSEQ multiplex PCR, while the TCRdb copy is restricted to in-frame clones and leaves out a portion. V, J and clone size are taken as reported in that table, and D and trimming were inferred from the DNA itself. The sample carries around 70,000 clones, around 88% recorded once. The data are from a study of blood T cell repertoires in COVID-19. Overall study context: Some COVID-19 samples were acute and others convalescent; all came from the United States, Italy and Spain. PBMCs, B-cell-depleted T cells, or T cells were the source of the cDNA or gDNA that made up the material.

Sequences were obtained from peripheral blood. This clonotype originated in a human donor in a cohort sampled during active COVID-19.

The CDR3 DNA follows: TGTGCCAGCAGCCCCGGTTGGGCTCTTGAAGCTTTCTTT. Translated: CASSPGWALEAFF. The chain uses TRBV27 and TRBJ1-1; D gene unclear. Trimming removed 6 bases from V and 7 bases from J, with 15 bases in between. Germline V lookup: CDR1 MNHEY, CDR2 SMNVEV (reference sequence). The CDR3 consists of 13 residues.